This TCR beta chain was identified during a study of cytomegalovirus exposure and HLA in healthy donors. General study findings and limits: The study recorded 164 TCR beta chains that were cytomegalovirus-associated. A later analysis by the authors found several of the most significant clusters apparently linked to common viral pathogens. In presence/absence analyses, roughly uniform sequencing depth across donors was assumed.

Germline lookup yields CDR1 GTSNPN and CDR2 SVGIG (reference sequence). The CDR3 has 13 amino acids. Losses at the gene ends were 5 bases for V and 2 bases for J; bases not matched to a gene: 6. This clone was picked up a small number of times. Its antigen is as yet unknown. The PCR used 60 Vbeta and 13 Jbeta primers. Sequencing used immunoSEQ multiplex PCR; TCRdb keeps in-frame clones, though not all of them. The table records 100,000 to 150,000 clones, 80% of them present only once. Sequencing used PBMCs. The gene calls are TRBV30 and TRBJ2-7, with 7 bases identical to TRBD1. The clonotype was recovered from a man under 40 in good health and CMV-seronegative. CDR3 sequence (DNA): TGTGCCTGGGGGTACAGGGGTCCCTACGAGCAGTACTTC. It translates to CAWGYRGPYEQYF.